The 9 T cell receptor beta chains presented below share a single source sample, sequenced in a study of identical twins. Using its own MiXCR run on the 5' RACE reads, TCRdb lists one record per CDR3 protein. Among 450,000 or so distinct CDR3 sequences listed, more than 13% were seen once. Separately, the same data were catalogued under a study of yellow fever vaccine responses in identical twins.

The sample taken for sequencing was CD4+ T cells sorted from blood. These TCRs come from a woman between 18 and 29 years old in good health.

V gene TRBV2 combines with J gene TRBJ1-1, with 7 bases fitting TRBD1. V was clipped by 6 bases and J by 2 bases; unmatched bases: 3. CDR1 and CDR2 (germline): SNHLY, FYNNEI. This CDR3 has 13 amino acids. For the CDR3, the DNA is TGTGCCAGCAGGGGACAGTTTAACACTGAAGCTTTCTTT. Its protein product is CASRGQFNTEAFF.

The rearrangement links TRBV6-1 to TRBJ2-7, with D perhaps matching TRBD1 (6 bases). The V gene lost 6 bases and the J gene lost 3 bases, with 15 bases spanning the gap. The CDR3 has 14 amino acids. Germline V gene lookup returns CDR1 MNHNS and CDR2 SASEGT. CDR3 coding DNA: TGTGCCAGCAGGAACCGAAGGGGGAACTACGAGCAGTACTTC. Encoded protein: CASRNRRGNYEQYF.

This clonotype has more than one count but fewer than ten. The chain is built from TRBV11-2 and TRBJ2-7; weak D call: TRBD1 (6 bases). V was clipped by 6 bases and J by 5 bases, with 14 bases between them. This CDR3 contains 13 residues. CDR1 and CDR2 from the germline V gene are SGHAT and FQNNGV. The CDR3 bases are TGTGCCAGCAGATCAGGGGTCCGGAACGAGCAGTACTTC. Protein sequence: CASRSGVRNEQYF.

This clonotype was seen more than once but under ten times. V and J are TRBV5-1 and TRBJ2-7, with 8 bases that match TRBD1. Trimming cost V 1 base and J 5 bases; bases outside gene matches: 5. The germline V gene encodes CDR1 SGHRS and CDR2 YFSETQ. This CDR3 spans 14 amino acids. The CDR3 coding sequence is TGCGCCAGCAGCTTGCGAGGACAGGGCGACGAGCAGTACTTC. As protein: CASSLRGQGDEQYF.

The rearrangement links TRBV24-1 to TRBJ2-7; D is possibly TRBD1 or TRBD2 (5 bases each). This CDR3 is built from 13 residues. The germline V and J ends were trimmed by 3 bases and 6 bases, with 11 bases remaining between them. The germline CDR1 and CDR2 sequences are KGHDR and SFDVKD. The CDR3 DNA follows: TGTGCCACCAGTGATGGACACGGGGCCGAGCAGTACTTC. Amino acids: CATSDGHGAEQYF.

The rearrangement joins TRBV11-2 to TRBJ2-1; 10 bases fit TRBD1. The V gene end was trimmed by 4 bases and the J gene end by 4 bases; junction bases not matched to a gene: 4. Germline V CDR1 and CDR2: SGHAT, FQNNGV. The CDR3 totals 15 residues. The CDR3, as DNA: TGTGCCAGCAGCTCGACAGGGGGCGTTTACAATGAGCAGTTCTTC. Translating gives CASSSTGGVYNEQFF.

This clonotype has only a few counts. J is TRBJ2-3 and V is TRBV11-2; 8 bases line up with TRBD2. The CDR3 loop spans 17 amino acids. Germline V gene data show CDR1 as SGHAT and CDR2 as FQNNGV. V gave up 4 bases and J gave up 4 bases; unmatched junction bases: 13. The CDR3 here is CASSSPRGSGEADTQYF. CDR3 DNA sequence: TGTGCCAGCAGCTCGCCGCGAGGTAGCGGGGAAGCAGATACGCAGTATTTT.

This clonotype was recorded at least ten times. An end of the junction does not agree with germline; a read error may underlie this. The CDR3 DNA reads TGCGCCAGCAGGTTGGGGAACACCGGGGAGCTGTTTTTT. This translates into CASRLGNTGELFF. This rearrangement joins TRBV5-1 to TRBJ2-2, with D unresolved. The CDR3 totals 13 residues. Germline V gene data show CDR1 as SGHRS and CDR2 as YFSETQ. Full variable domain (remainder filled in from reference TRBV5-1 and TRBJ2-2): KAGVTQTPRYLIKTRGQQVTLSCSPISGHRSVSWYQQTPGQGLQFLFEYFSETQRNKGNFPGRFSGRQFSNSRSEMNVSTLELGDSALYLCASRLGNTGELFFGEGSRLTVL.

This clonotype has a handful of counts. The rearrangement joins TRBV27 to TRBJ1-2; 7 bases fit TRBD1. CDR1 and CDR2 from the germline V gene are MNHEY and SMNVEV (reference sequence). V was pared by 0 bases and J by 8 bases, with 9 bases of the junction left unmatched. The CDR3 sequence is 15 residues long. The CDR3, as DNA: TGTGCCAGCAGTTTATCCGACAGGGCTAGGAACGGCTACACCTTC. It specifies CASSLSDRARNGYTF.